Below are 24 T cell receptor beta chains sequenced from a single sample in a study of blood T cell repertoires in COVID-19. TCRdb's copy holds only in-frame clones and misses some; the assay was immunoSEQ multiplex PCR. Seen here are roughly 110,000 clones, 80% to 90% observed once, and the top ten hold about 19%. Specimen: peripheral blood. These receptor sequences come from a human donor with acute or convalescent COVID-19. The donor label of this sample is uncertain.

This clone was picked up a small number of times. This sequence joins TRBV5-4 and TRBJ1-6, with a weak D call TRBD1 (6 bases). The V gene's germline CDR1 is SGHNT and CDR2 YYREEE (reference sequence). V was pared by 0 bases and J by 5 bases, with 9 bases between. The CDR3 totals 15 residues. CDR3 in DNA: TGTGCCAGCAGCTTGGAACAGGGCAATAATTCACCCCTCCACTTT. It codes for CASSLEQGNNSPLHF.

This chain joins TRBV3-1 (or the pseudogene TRBV3-2) and TRBJ2-5, with 7 bases identical to TRBD1. The V and J ends lost 5 bases and 1 base, in that order; junction bases with no gene match: 1. The CDR3 loop spans 13 amino acids. Germline lookup yields CDR1 LGHDT and CDR2 YNNKEL (reference sequence). CDR3 loop: CASSSGGQETQYF. CDR3 nucleotide sequence: TGTGCCAGCAGCTCAGGGGGCCAAGAGACCCAGTACTTC.

About this clone itself: No DNA is shown, since the ends of the CDR3 on it are uncertain; the CDR3 is the one TCRdb lists. This sequence joins TRBV21-1 and TRBJ1-6; the table's D call TRBD1 went unverified against the DNA. TRBV21-1 is described as a pseudogene. The CDR3 length is 15 residues, termini included. This CDR3 reads CASSKFGRGNSPLHF.

The chain combines TRBV6-2 or TRBV6-3 with TRBJ2-5, with D tentatively TRBD2 (6 bases). With 2 bases removed from V and 2 bases from J, the gap between germline ends came to 15 bases. The CDR3 spans 16 residues. Germline CDR1 is MNHEY and CDR2 is SVGEGT. The CDR3 coding sequence is TGTGCCAGCAGTTACGTAGCGGAGGGCAGGCAAGAGACCCAGTACTTC. Its protein is CASSYVAEGRQETQYF.

This chain connects TRBV6-2 or TRBV6-3 to TRBJ2-7, with D unclear. Trimming removed 5 bases from V and 4 bases from J, with 6 bases in between. This CDR3 region has 11 residues. In germline, CDR1 is MNHEY, CDR2 SVGEGT. DNA for the CDR3: TGTGCCAGCAGTCTCGGGTACGAGCAGTACTTC. Protein sequence: CASSLGYEQYF.

The rearrangement joins TRBV23-1 to TRBJ1-5; 9 bases are a match to TRBD1. TRBV23-1 is identified as an open reading frame with a role that is uncertain. This CDR3 is built from 20 residues. Trimming at V came to 2 bases and at J to 2 bases, leaving 16 bases not matched to a gene. The CDR3 nucleotides are TGCGCCAGCAGTCAAGACAACAGGGGGCGGGTTGCACTTTGCAATCAGCCCCAGCATTTT. Translating gives CASSQDNRGRVALCNQPQHF.

This chain uses TRBV24-1 with TRBJ2-2; 14 bases match TRBD2. CDR1 and CDR2 (germline): KGHDR, SFDVKD. V shed 2 bases and J 0 bases; nucleotides not matched to a gene: 7. This CDR3 is 20 amino acids long. The CDR3, as DNA: TGTGCCACCAGTGATTACGGGACTAGCGGGAGTCGGGCGAACACCGGGGAGCTGTTTTTT. As protein: CATSDYGTSGSRANTGELFF.

V gene TRBV10-3 combines with J gene TRBJ2-5; 10 positions match TRBD2. The CDR3 contains 17 residues. Trimming removed 6 bases from V and 5 bases from J; junction bases left unmatched: 15. Germline values: CDR1 ENHRY, CDR2 SYGVKD. This CDR3 is CAISDRFVAGGGETQYF. CDR3 coding DNA: TGTGCCATCAGCGATCGATTCGTAGCGGGAGGAGGCGAGACCCAGTACTTC.

The chain combines TRBV5-1 with TRBJ2-5; 9 bases are shared with TRBD2. The J segment lost 2 bases and the V segment lost 1 base, leaving 6 bases of the junction unmatched. Per germline, CDR1 SGHRS and CDR2 YFSETQ. The CDR3 has 16 residues. CDR3 sequence: CASSLSPRGGQETQYF. CDR3 in DNA: TGCGCCAGCAGCTTGAGTCCGCGGGGGGGGCAAGAGACCCAGTACTTC.

This clone has a single count. This rearrangement joins TRBV7-2 to TRBJ1-2; TRBD1 might be the D (5 bases). The V end was cut by 3 bases, the J end by 8 bases, with 10 bases between. CDR1 and CDR2 from the germline V gene are SGHTA and FQGNSA. The CDR3 loop spans 12 amino acids. This CDR3 reads CASSFQGGGYTF. In nucleotides, the CDR3 is TGTGCCAGCAGCTTTCAGGGCGGCGGCTACACCTTC.

This sequence joins TRBV30 and TRBJ1-4, with TRBD1 matching over 8 bases. Trimming cost V 5 bases and J 11 bases; bases outside gene matches: 1. This CDR3 is built from 10 residues. Germline CDR1 and CDR2: GTSNPN and SVGIG (reference sequence). CDR3 amino acids: CAWGDRKLFF. The CDR3 nucleotides read TGTGCCTGGGGGGACAGGAAACTGTTTTTT.

The V gene is TRBV28, the J gene TRBJ1-1; D gene ambiguous. Germline loops: CDR1 MDHEN, CDR2 SYDVKM. CDR3 size: 15 residues. V lost 4 bases, J lost 1 base, and 13 bases lay in between. The CDR3 sequence: CASSWYREANTEAFF. As DNA, the CDR3 is TGTGCCAGCAGTTGGTACCGGGAGGCGAACACTGAAGCTTTCTTT.

The V call is TRBV7-9, the J call TRBJ1-2; maybe TRBD1 (5 bases). Germline V gene lookup returns CDR1 SEHNR and CDR2 FQNEAQ (reference sequence). V gave up 3 bases and J gave up 4 bases, with 9 bases separating them. The CDR3 is 13 amino acids. The CDR3 sequence: CASSFGGTYGYTF. In DNA form, the CDR3 reads TGTGCCAGCAGCTTCGGGGGAACCTATGGCTACACCTTC.

This clone was observed once. The chain combines TRBV9 with TRBJ2-3, with a tentative D call TRBD2 (7 bases). V gave up 0 bases and J gave up 1 base, with 18 bases separating them. CDR3 length: 18 amino acids. The germline gives CDR1 SGDLS, CDR2 YYNGEE. This chain's CDR3 is CASSVVGDGGLGTDTQYF. In DNA form, the CDR3 reads TGTGCCAGCAGCGTAGTGGGGGACGGGGGGCTTGGCACAGATACGCAGTATTTT.

V and J are TRBV5-1 and TRBJ2-5, with 11 bases identical to TRBD2. The J segment lost 4 bases and the V segment lost 4 bases, leaving 15 bases of the junction unmatched. This CDR3 spans 18 amino acids. CDR1 SGHRS and CDR2 YFSETQ come from the germline V gene. The CDR3 DNA reads as TGCGCCAGCAGCAACGGAATAGCGGGGGGGCGGTACCTAGAGACCCAGTACTTC. Translated, it gives CASSNGIAGGRYLETQYF.

V usage is TRBV19 and J usage is TRBJ2-3; 8 nucleotides match TRBD1. Germline V gene data show CDR1 as LNHDA and CDR2 as SQIVND (reference sequence). V lost 4 bases, J lost 3 bases, and 6 bases stayed unmatched. CDR3 size: 15 residues. The CDR3 DNA is TGTGCCAGTAGTACCGGACAGGGTCGGACAGATACGCAGTATTTT. Its protein is CASSTGQGRTDTQYF.

V gene TRBV21-1 combines with J gene TRBJ1-1; TRBD1 is the table's D call, not checked against the DNA. TRBV21-1 is annotated as a pseudogene. The CDR3 length is 15 residues. The CDR3, as DNA: TGTGCCAGCAGCAAGGACAGGGGATCTGACACTGAAGCTTTCTTT. Translated, it gives CASSKDRGSDTEAFF.

The chain joins TRBV7-8 to TRBJ1-4; possible D gene TRBD1, 5 bases. Germline V gene data show CDR1 as SGHVS and CDR2 as FQNEAQ. The CDR3 is 15 amino acids. The V end lost 5 bases, the J end lost 7 bases, and 17 bases lay between the germline ends. The CDR3 bases are TGTGCCAGCAGCCGAGACGCCCTGGGGGGTGAAAAACTGTTTTTT. This gives the protein CASSRDALGGEKLFF.

The chain recombines TRBV6-2 or TRBV6-3 with TRBJ1-3; D is perhaps TRBD1 (6 bases). Germline CDR1 and CDR2: MNHEY and SVGEGT. This CDR3 is 15 amino acids long. Trimming shortened V by 6 bases and J by 0 bases, and 12 bases separated the two germline ends. The CDR3 region is CASSVDRASGNTIYF. For the CDR3, the DNA is TGTGCCAGCAGCGTGGACAGAGCCTCTGGAAACACCATATATTTT.

V is TRBV2 and J is TRBJ2-7; a weak D match, TRBD1 (6 bases). Germline CDR1 is SNHLY and CDR2 is FYNNEI. Trimming left V 8 bases short and J 5 bases short, with 16 bases between. The length of the CDR3 is 13 residues. Written as DNA, the CDR3 is TGTGCCAGCCGTTTACAGGGTATCCACGAGCAGTACTTC. The encoded protein is CASRLQGIHEQYF.

The chain has TRBV6-5 and TRBJ1-5, with TRBD1 identical over 7 bases. The ends lost 7 bases at V and 6 bases at J; junction bases unmatched: 12. Germline V gene sequence: CDR1 MNHEY, CDR2 SVGAGI. This CDR3 has 15 amino acids. DNA of the CDR3: TGTGCCAGCACCCCCCCCCAGACAGGGCCTCAGCCCCAGCATTTT. Translating gives CASTPPQTGPQPQHF.

V and J are TRBV11-3 and TRBJ2-1; weak D call: TRBD2 (5 bases). Germline V gives CDR1 SGHNT, CDR2 YENEEA. This CDR3 has 14 amino acids. The V end lost 7 bases, the J end lost 9 bases, and 19 bases lay between the germline ends. In nucleotides, the CDR3 is TGTGCCAGCACCAACGGGTCGGGGTGGGGTGAGCAGTTCTTC. Translation gives CASTNGSGWGEQFF.

This clone was recorded once. This rearrangement joins TRBV9 to TRBJ2-1, with 11 bases matching TRBD2. This CDR3 is 15 amino acids long. V dropped 2 bases and J dropped 8; count of bases not matched to a gene: 6. The germline gives CDR1 SGDLS, CDR2 YYNGEE. CDR3 DNA: TGTGCCAGCAGCGTTGAGACTAGCGGGATAGATGAGCAGTTCTTC. Protein sequence: CASSVETSGIDEQFF.

This clone was detected a few times. The J gene is TRBJ2-1, the V gene TRBV11-3; 10 bases are a match to TRBD2. CDR1 and CDR2 (germline): SGHNT, YENEEA. V lost 5 bases to trimming and J lost 7 bases; unmatched junction nucleotides: 11. CDR3 length: 16 amino acids. The CDR3 sequence is CASSRGDTSGTNEQFF. The CDR3 bases are TGTGCCAGCAGCCGCGGGGATACTAGCGGGACTAATGAGCAGTTCTTC.